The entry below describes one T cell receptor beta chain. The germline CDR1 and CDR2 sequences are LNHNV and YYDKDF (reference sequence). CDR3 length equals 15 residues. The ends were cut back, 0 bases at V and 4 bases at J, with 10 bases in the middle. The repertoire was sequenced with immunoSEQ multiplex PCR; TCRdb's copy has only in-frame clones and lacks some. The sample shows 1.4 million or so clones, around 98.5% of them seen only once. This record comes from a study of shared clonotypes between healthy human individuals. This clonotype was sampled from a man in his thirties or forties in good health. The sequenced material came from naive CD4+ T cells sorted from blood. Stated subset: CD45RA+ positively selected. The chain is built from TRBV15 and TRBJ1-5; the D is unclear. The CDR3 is CATSRESGGNQPQHF. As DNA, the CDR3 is TGTGCCACCAGCAGAGAGTCAGGCGGGAATCAGCCCCAGCATTTT.